The clone carrying this T cell receptor beta chain was detected a few times. Germline CDR1 SGHRS, CDR2 YFSETQ. The length of the CDR3 is 14 residues. The V end was cut by 0 bases, the J end by 5 bases, with 11 bases between. This sample is drawn from a study of blood T cells in healthy people across ages. Alongside a J-beta primer mix, a sample-barcoded 5' primer served in a second PCR lasting about 6 to 12 cycles. There were at least 3 million CDR3-containing paired-end reads obtained from each sample. From the 5' RACE reads, TCRdb called clonotypes with MiXCR, one entry per CDR3 protein. The table shows about a million distinct CDR3 sequences, with roughly two fifths occurring only once.

The source of this sequence is a man aged 18 to 29 in good health. The V and J genes are TRBV5-1 and TRBJ2-5; possible D gene TRBD1, 5 bases. Source material: blood. The CDR3 protein is CASSLAGQLETQYF. The CDR3, as DNA: TGCGCCAGCAGCTTGGCAGGGCAGCTGGAGACCCAGTACTTC.